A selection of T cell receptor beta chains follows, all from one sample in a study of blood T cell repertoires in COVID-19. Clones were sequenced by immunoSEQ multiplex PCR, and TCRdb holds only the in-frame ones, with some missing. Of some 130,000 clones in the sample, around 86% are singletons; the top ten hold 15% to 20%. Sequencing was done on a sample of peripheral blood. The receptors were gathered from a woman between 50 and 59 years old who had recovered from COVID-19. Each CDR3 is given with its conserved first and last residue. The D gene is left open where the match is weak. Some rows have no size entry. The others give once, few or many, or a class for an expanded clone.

CDR3: CAISETSGETDTQYF; DNA: TGTGCCATCAGTGAGACTAGCGGGGAAACAGATACGCAGTATTTT; size: -; V: TRBV10-3; D: TRBD2; J: TRBJ2-3
CDR3: CASSERGSVVYEQYF; DNA: TGTGCCAGCAGTGAAAGGGGAAGTGTCGTCTACGAGCAGTACTTC; size: -; V: TRBV6-1; D: -; J: TRBJ2-7
CDR3: CASSVMTDTEAFF; DNA: TGTGCCAGCAGTGTAATGACAGACACTGAAGCTTTCTTT; size: -; V: TRBV2; D: -; J: TRBJ1-1
CDR3: CASSYAGSSYNEQFF; DNA: TGTGCCAGCAGTTACGCGGGGAGCTCCTACAATGAGCAGTTCTTC; size: -; V: TRBV6-5; D: -; J: TRBJ2-1
CDR3: CSVGQPNEKLFF; DNA: TGCAGCGTAGGACAGCCTAATGAAAAACTGTTTTTT; size: -; V: TRBV29-1; D: -; J: TRBJ1-4
CDR3: CASSFSGTGPSYQPQHF; DNA: TGTGCCAGCAGTTTTTCAGGGACAGGGCCCTCGTATCAGCCCCAGCATTTT; size: -; V: TRBV28; D: TRBD1; J: TRBJ1-5
CDR3: CASSLPAGRRLAGGQFF; DNA: TGTGCCAGCAGCCTACCCGCCGGGAGAAGACTAGCGGGAGGTCAGTTCTTC; size: once; V: TRBV7-6; D: TRBD2; J: TRBJ2-1
CDR3: CASSQDRVVYEQYF; DNA: TGTGCCAGCAGCCAGGACAGGGTTGTGTACGAGCAGTACTTC; size: -; V: TRBV7-9; D: TRBD1; J: TRBJ2-7
CDR3: CASSDPPARRQYF; DNA: TGTGCCAGCAGTGATCCCCCGGCGAGGAGGCAGTACTTC; size: -; V: TRBV2; D: -; J: TRBJ2-7
CDR3: CASSIGRQVVYGYTF; DNA: TGTGCCAGTAGTATAGGACGACAGGTCGTGTATGGCTACACCTTC; size: -; V: TRBV19; D: -; J: TRBJ1-2
CDR3: CASSLAPLGGRNTEAFF; DNA: TGTGCCAGCAGCTTAGCCCCCCTTGGGGGGAGGAACACTGAAGCTTTCTTT; size: -; V: TRBV7-9; D: -; J: TRBJ1-1
CDR3: CAWGTGTGAPGWTEAFF; DNA: TGTGCCTGGGGCACCGGGACAGGGGCGCCGGGGTGGACTGAAGCTTTCTTT; size: -; V: TRBV30; D: TRBD1; J: TRBJ1-1
CDR3: CATSQSRGETQYF; DNA: TGTGCCACCAGCCAAAGTCGGGGAGAGACCCAGTACTTC; size: -; V: TRBV15; D: -; J: TRBJ2-5
CDR3: CASSSATGGGSYGYTF; DNA: TGTGCCAGCAGCTCGGCGACAGGTGGGGGAAGCTATGGCTACACCTTC; size: -; V: TRBV7-2; D: -; J: TRBJ1-2
CDR3: CASSQDLPSGSQETQYF; DNA: TGCGCCAGCAGCCAAGATTTGCCTAGCGGGAGCCAAGAGACCCAGTACTTC; size: -; V: TRBV4-3; D: TRBD2; J: TRBJ2-5
CDR3: CASSDQAYNEQFF; DNA: TGTGCCAGCAGTGACCAGGCCTACAATGAGCAGTTCTTC; size: -; V: TRBV6-4; D: -; J: TRBJ2-1
CDR3: CASSQGSRGEQYF; DNA: TGTGCCAGCAGCCAAGGTTCTCGAGGGGAGCAGTACTTC; size: -; V: TRBV3-1/TRBV3-2; D: -; J: TRBJ2-7
CDR3: CASSLGQLAGGSYEQYF; DNA: TGTGCCAGCAGCTTAGGACAGCTTGCGGGAGGCTCCTACGAGCAGTACTTC; size: -; V: TRBV7-2; D: TRBD2; J: TRBJ2-7
CDR3: CASSLERPSADTQYF; DNA: TGCGCCAGCAGCTTAGAGCGCCCTTCCGCGGATACGCAGTATTTT; size: -; V: TRBV5-1; D: -; J: TRBJ2-3
CDR3: CASSPGRDSEKLFF; DNA: TGTGCCAGCAGCCCGGGAAGGGACAGTGAAAAACTGTTTTTT; size: -; V: TRBV6-5; D: TRBD1; J: TRBJ1-4
CDR3: CASSLDQGLGHNEQFF; DNA: TGTGCCAGCAGCTTGGACCAGGGCTTGGGGCATAATGAGCAGTTCTTC; size: -; V: TRBV5-4; D: -; J: TRBJ2-1
CDR3: CASMGDRGIFQPQHF; DNA: TGTGCCAGTATGGGGGACAGGGGGATTTTTCAGCCCCAGCATTTT; size: -; V: TRBV19; D: TRBD1; J: TRBJ1-5
CDR3: CATSDTRYRGGETQYF; DNA: TGTGCCACCAGTGACACCAGATACAGGGGCGGGGAGACCCAGTACTTC; size: -; V: TRBV24-1; D: TRBD1; J: TRBJ2-5
CDR3: CSASPQGTWNTIYF; DNA: TGCAGTGCTAGTCCCCAGGGAACGTGGAACACCATATATTTT; size: -; V: TRBV20-1; D: -; J: TRBJ1-3
CDR3: CASSKGQGGNTIYF; DNA: TGTGCCAGCAGCAAAGGACAGGGAGGAAACACCATATATTTT; size: -; V: TRBV7-9; D: TRBD1; J: TRBJ1-3
CDR3: CASSFWDRYNYGYTF; DNA: TGTGCCAGCAGCTTTTGGGACAGATATAACTATGGCTACACCTTC; size: once; V: TRBV5-4; D: TRBD1; J: TRBJ1-2
CDR3: CATRDRLDTEAFF; DNA: TGTGCCACCCGGGACAGGCTGGACACTGAAGCTTTCTTT; size: -; V: TRBV10-3; D: TRBD1; J: TRBJ1-1
CDR3: CATDDRGLAREQYF; DNA: TGTGCCACCGACGATAGGGGGTTAGCACGCGAGCAGTACTTC; size: -; V: TRBV10-3; D: -; J: TRBJ2-7
CDR3: CASSMRDNSPLHF; DNA: TGTGCCAGTAGTATGCGGGATAATTCACCCCTCCACTTT; size: -; V: TRBV19; D: -; J: TRBJ1-6
CDR3: CASSTTSGGREFF; DNA: TGTGCCAGCAGTACGACTAGCGGGGGGCGGGAGTTCTTC; size: -; V: TRBV6-5; D: TRBD2; J: TRBJ2-1
CDR3: CASSLVRGGTEAFF; DNA: TGTGCCAGCAGCTTGGTTCGGGGTGGAACTGAAGCTTTCTTT; size: -; V: TRBV5-6; D: -; J: TRBJ1-1
CDR3: CASSLDRFSYEQYF; DNA: TGTGCCAGCAGCTTGGACAGGTTCTCCTACGAGCAGTACTTC; size: -; V: TRBV5-4; D: -; J: TRBJ2-7
CDR3: CASSQTRVDYGYTF; DNA: TGCGCCAGCAGCCAAACCAGGGTGGACTATGGCTACACCTTC; size: many; V: TRBV4-1; D: -; J: TRBJ1-2
CDR3: CASGRDRWDTEAFF; DNA: TGTGCCAGCGGGAGAGACAGGTGGGACACTGAAGCTTTCTTT; size: -; V: TRBV6-5; D: -; J: TRBJ1-1
CDR3: CAWSGDRGPQETQYF; DNA: TGTGCCTGGAGCGGGGACAGGGGCCCCCAAGAGACCCAGTACTTC; size: -; V: TRBV30; D: TRBD1; J: TRBJ2-5
CDR3: CASKTSGSYNEQFF; DNA: TGCGCCAGCAAAACTAGCGGGAGCTACAATGAGCAGTTCTTC; size: -; V: TRBV5-1; D: TRBD2; J: TRBJ2-1
CDR3: CASSSPGGAYGYTF; DNA: TGTGCCAGCAGCAGCCCAGGGGGCGCATATGGCTACACCTTC; size: -; V: TRBV5-4; D: TRBD1; J: TRBJ1-2
CDR3: CASSARLGSNEQFF; DNA: TGTGCCAGCAGCGCCAGACTAGGATCTAATGAGCAGTTCTTC; size: -; V: TRBV9; D: -; J: TRBJ2-1
CDR3: CASSLRASQPQHF; DNA: TGTGCCAGCAGTTTGAGAGCGAGTCAGCCCCAGCATTTT; size: -; V: TRBV6-5; D: -; J: TRBJ1-5
CDR3: CASSHRERANEQFF; DNA: TGTGCCAGCAGCCACCGGGAGCGAGCTAATGAGCAGTTCTTC; size: few; V: TRBV3-1/TRBV3-2; D: -; J: TRBJ2-1
CDR3: CAWRGYSYEQYF; DNA: TGTGCCTGGCGCGGTTACTCCTACGAGCAGTACTTC; size: -; V: TRBV30; D: -; J: TRBJ2-7
CDR3: CASSPFAGELFF; DNA: TGTGCCAGCTCACCGTTCGCCGGGGAGCTGTTTTTT; size: -; V: TRBV18; D: -; J: TRBJ2-2
CDR3: CASSRPVQGFRGYTF; DNA: TGTGCCAGCAGCCGACCGGTACAGGGGTTTCGTGGCTACACCTTC; size: few; V: TRBV5-6; D: TRBD1; J: TRBJ1-2
CDR3: CASSGTGHEQYF; DNA: TGTGCCAGCAGCGGGACAGGCCACGAGCAGTACTTC; size: -; V: TRBV9; D: TRBD1; J: TRBJ2-7
CDR3: CASSERGRAELFF; DNA: TGTGCCAGCAGTGAACGCGGGAGGGCCGAGCTGTTTTTT; size: -; V: TRBV2; D: TRBD2; J: TRBJ2-2
CDR3: CATSRVRGQNEKLFF; DNA: TGTGCCACCAGCAGAGTGCGGGGCCAAAATGAAAAACTGTTTTTT; size: -; V: TRBV15; D: -; J: TRBJ1-4
CDR3: CASSIESGGYGNTIYF; DNA: TGTGCCAGCAGCATCGAGTCAGGGGGCTATGGAAACACCATATATTTT; size: once; V: TRBV7-2; D: TRBD1; J: TRBJ1-3
CDR3: CASSPSRSGSTQYF; DNA: TGTGCCAGCAGCCCGTCCCGGTCAGGATCGACGCAGTATTTT; size: -; V: TRBV5-5; D: -; J: TRBJ2-3
CDR3: CASSPRSGGGYGYTF; DNA: TGTGCCAGCTCACCGAGGAGTGGGGGAGGCTATGGCTACACCTTC; size: -; V: TRBV18; D: -; J: TRBJ1-2
CDR3: CASRRTGGWDTEAFF; DNA: TGTGCCAGCAGGAGAACAGGGGGCTGGGACACTGAAGCTTTCTTT; size: few; V: TRBV27; D: TRBD1; J: TRBJ1-1
CDR3: CASSLAGGETQYF; DNA: TGTGCCAGCAGCTTAGCGGGGGGAGAGACCCAGTACTTC; size: -; V: TRBV5-4; D: TRBD2; J: TRBJ2-5
CDR3: CAWTRQTNYGYTF; DNA: TGTGCCTGGACCAGGCAGACTAACTATGGCTACACCTTC; size: -; V: TRBV30; D: -; J: TRBJ1-2
CDR3: CASSLRLAGDQETQYF; DNA: TGTGCCAGCAGCTTAAGACTAGCGGGAGACCAAGAGACCCAGTACTTC; size: -; V: TRBV13; D: TRBD2; J: TRBJ2-5
CDR3: CASSQIEGAGAYNSPLHF; DNA: TGCGCCAGCAGCCAAATCGAGGGGGCCGGGGCCTATAATTCACCCCTCCACTTT; size: once; V: TRBV4-3; D: TRBD1; J: TRBJ1-6
CDR3: CATSDAGGRSTDTQYF; DNA: TGTGCCACATCCGATGCGGGGGGGCGGAGCACAGATACGCAGTATTTT; size: -; V: TRBV5-6; D: TRBD2; J: TRBJ2-3
CDR3: CASSPTTGGREKLFF; DNA: TGTGCCAGCAGCCCGACGACAGGGGGCAGGGAAAAACTGTTTTTT; size: -; V: TRBV7-9; D: TRBD1; J: TRBJ1-4
CDR3: CASSYSSAYSYEQYF; DNA: TGTGCCAGCAGTTACTCGTCCGCGTACTCCTACGAGCAGTACTTC; size: -; V: TRBV6-5; D: -; J: TRBJ2-7